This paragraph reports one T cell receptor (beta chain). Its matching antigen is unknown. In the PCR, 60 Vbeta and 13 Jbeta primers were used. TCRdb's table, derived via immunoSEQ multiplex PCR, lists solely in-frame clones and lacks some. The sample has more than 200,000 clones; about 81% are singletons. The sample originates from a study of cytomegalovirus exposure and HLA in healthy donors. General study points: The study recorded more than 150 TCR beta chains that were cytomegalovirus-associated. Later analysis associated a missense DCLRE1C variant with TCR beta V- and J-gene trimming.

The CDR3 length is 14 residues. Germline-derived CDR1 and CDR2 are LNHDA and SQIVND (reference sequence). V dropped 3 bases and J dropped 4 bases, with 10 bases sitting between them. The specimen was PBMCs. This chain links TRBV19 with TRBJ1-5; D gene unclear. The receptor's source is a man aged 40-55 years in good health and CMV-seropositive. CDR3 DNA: TGTGCCAGTAGTATTCGGGAAGTTAATCAGCCCCAGCATTTT. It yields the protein CASSIREVNQPQHF.